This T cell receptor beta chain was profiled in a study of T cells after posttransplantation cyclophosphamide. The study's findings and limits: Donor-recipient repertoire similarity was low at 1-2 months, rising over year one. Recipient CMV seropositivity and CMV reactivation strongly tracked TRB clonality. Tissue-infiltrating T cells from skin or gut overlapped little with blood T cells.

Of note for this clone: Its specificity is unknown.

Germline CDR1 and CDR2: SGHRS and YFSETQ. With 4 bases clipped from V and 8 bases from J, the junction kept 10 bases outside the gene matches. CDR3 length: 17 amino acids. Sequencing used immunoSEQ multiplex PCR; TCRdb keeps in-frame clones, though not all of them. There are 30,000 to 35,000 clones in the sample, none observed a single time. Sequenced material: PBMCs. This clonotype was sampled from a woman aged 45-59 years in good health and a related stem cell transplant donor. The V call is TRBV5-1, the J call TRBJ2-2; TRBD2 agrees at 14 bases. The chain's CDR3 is CASSQGGLAGVGGELFF. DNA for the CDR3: TGCGCCAGCAGCCAGGGGGGACTAGCGGGAGTTGGAGGGGAGCTGTTTTTT.